Listed below are T cell receptor beta chains from one sample, sequenced in a study. One entry per CDR3 protein results from TCRdb running MiXCR on the 5' RACE reads. The repertoire includes 60,000 to 65,000 distinct CDR3 sequences, approximately 22% of them detected once, and over 2.5% sits in the top ten. Material: memory CD4+ T cells sorted from a lymph node. All receptors come from a female donor with breast cancer. CDR3s include the opening cysteine and the closing phenylalanine or tryptophan. Each record gives: J gene, clone size, V gene, D gene, CDR3 protein, CDR3 DNA. A D gene is named only where the DNA matches it firmly. Not all rows give a size; the values are once, few, many and, for expanded clones, a class.

j_call: TRBJ1-4; clone_size: many; v_call: TRBV6-2/TRBV6-3; d_call: TRBD1; cdr3_aa: CASSYVQGALRTNEKLFF; cdr3_nt: TGTGCCAGCAGTTATGTACAGGGGGCGCTGAGAACTAATGAAAAACTGTTTTTT
j_call: TRBJ1-5; clone_size: .; v_call: TRBV4-1; d_call: .; cdr3_aa: CASSQGAGYGQPQHF; cdr3_nt: TGCGCCAGCAGCCAAGGGGCAGGGTATGGTCAGCCCCAGCATTTT
j_call: TRBJ2-3; clone_size: .; v_call: TRBV7-3; d_call: TRBD2; cdr3_aa: CASSLLAGTDTQYF; cdr3_nt: TGTGCCAGCAGCTTACTAGCGGGCACAGATACGCAGTATTTT
j_call: TRBJ2-7; clone_size: .; v_call: TRBV6-5; d_call: .; cdr3_aa: CASRTGTERNYEQYF; cdr3_nt: TGTGCCAGCAGGACAGGGACTGAGAGGAACTACGAGCAGTACTTC
j_call: TRBJ1-2; clone_size: .; v_call: TRBV25-1; d_call: .; cdr3_aa: CASSEQTGTYGYTF; cdr3_nt: TGTGCCAGCAGTGAACAAACAGGCACCTATGGCTACACCTTC
j_call: TRBJ2-3; clone_size: few; v_call: TRBV5-5; d_call: TRBD2; cdr3_aa: CASRPLEREGRNTQYF; cdr3_nt: TGTGCCAGCAGGCCGTTGGAGCGGGAGGGCCGAAATACGCAGTATTTT
j_call: TRBJ2-5; clone_size: .; v_call: TRBV5-1; d_call: .; cdr3_aa: CASAFGEGGREETQYF; cdr3_nt: TGCGCCAGCGCCTTTGGGGAAGGAGGGCGGGAAGAGACCCAGTACTTC
j_call: TRBJ2-2; clone_size: many; v_call: TRBV24-1; d_call: .; cdr3_aa: CATAGDRYTGELFF; cdr3_nt: TGTGCCACGGCGGGGGACAGGTACACCGGGGAGCTGTTTTTT
j_call: TRBJ2-1; clone_size: medium-sized; v_call: TRBV20-1; d_call: .; cdr3_aa: CSARMPEYNEQFF; cdr3_nt: TGCAGTGCTAGAATGCCAGAATACAATGAGCAGTTCTTC
j_call: TRBJ2-5; clone_size: .; v_call: TRBV14; d_call: .; cdr3_aa: CASSHQGGETQYF; cdr3_nt: TGTGCCAGCAGCCATCAGGGTGGGGAGACCCAGTACTTC
j_call: TRBJ2-3; clone_size: .; v_call: TRBV7-2; d_call: .; cdr3_aa: CASSLGSGYADTQYF; cdr3_nt: TGTGCCAGCAGCTTAGGCTCGGGTTACGCAGATACGCAGTATTTT
j_call: TRBJ1-5; clone_size: few; v_call: TRBV12-3/TRBV12-4; d_call: .; cdr3_aa: CASSSGRYPPYSNQPQHF; cdr3_nt: TGTGCCAGCAGTTCGGGACGATACCCTCCTTATAGCAATCAGCCCCAGCATTTT
j_call: TRBJ1-1; clone_size: few; v_call: TRBV5-5; d_call: .; cdr3_aa: CASSLLQDNTEAFF; cdr3_nt: TGTGCCAGCAGCTTGCTACAAGATAACACTGAAGCTTTCTTT
j_call: TRBJ2-2; clone_size: few; v_call: TRBV6-1; d_call: .; cdr3_aa: CASKTVGQQNTGELFF; cdr3_nt: TGTGCCAGCAAAACTGTGGGGCAGCAGAACACCGGGGAGCTGTTTTTT
j_call: TRBJ1-5; clone_size: .; v_call: TRBV7-2; d_call: TRBD1; cdr3_aa: CASSLDTGEQPQHF; cdr3_nt: TGTGCCAGCAGCTTAGATACAGGGGAACAGCCCCAGCATTTT
j_call: TRBJ2-1; clone_size: few; v_call: TRBV6-6; d_call: TRBD1; cdr3_aa: CASSQTGGVNEQFF; cdr3_nt: TGTGCCAGCAGTCAGACAGGGGGGGTCAATGAGCAGTTCTTC
j_call: TRBJ1-5; clone_size: .; v_call: TRBV7-2; d_call: .; cdr3_aa: CASSLVHYQPQHF; cdr3_nt: TGTGCCAGCAGCTTAGTTCACTATCAGCCCCAGCATTTT
j_call: TRBJ2-3; clone_size: many; v_call: TRBV6-1; d_call: TRBD2; cdr3_aa: CASQRQRGDTDTQYF; cdr3_nt: TGTGCCAGCCAGCGTCAGCGGGGGGACACAGATACGCAGTATTTT
j_call: TRBJ2-1; clone_size: .; v_call: TRBV11-3; d_call: .; cdr3_aa: CASSLWRESYNEQFF; cdr3_nt: TGTGCCAGCAGCTTATGGAGGGAGTCCTACAATGAGCAGTTCTTC
j_call: TRBJ2-7; clone_size: many; v_call: TRBV20-1; d_call: TRBD1; cdr3_aa: CSVLSGQDYEQYF; cdr3_nt: TGCAGTGTCTTGTCGGGACAGGACTACGAGCAGTACTTC
j_call: TRBJ1-1; clone_size: many; v_call: TRBV20-1; d_call: .; cdr3_aa: CSARGRAATEAFF; cdr3_nt: TGCAGTGCTAGAGGCCGGGCCGCTACTGAAGCTTTCTTT
j_call: TRBJ2-1; clone_size: few; v_call: TRBV9; d_call: TRBD2; cdr3_aa: CASSVVAGGSNEQFF; cdr3_nt: TGTGCCAGCAGCGTAGTAGCGGGAGGGTCTAATGAGCAGTTCTTC
j_call: TRBJ2-7; clone_size: many; v_call: TRBV5-1; d_call: .; cdr3_aa: CASSETTYEQYF; cdr3_nt: TGCGCCAGCAGCGAGACAACATACGAGCAGTACTTC
j_call: TRBJ1-6; clone_size: few; v_call: TRBV7-2; d_call: .; cdr3_aa: CASSLIVGWNSPLHF; cdr3_nt: TGTGCCAGCAGCTTAATCGTCGGCTGGAATTCACCCCTCCACTTT
j_call: TRBJ1-2; clone_size: few; v_call: TRBV6-5; d_call: .; cdr3_aa: CASSPTNAAGRREGYTF; cdr3_nt: TGTGCCAGCAGCCCAACTAACGCCGCGGGGCGAAGGGAAGGCTACACCTTC
j_call: TRBJ1-1; clone_size: .; v_call: TRBV30; d_call: .; cdr3_aa: CAWTRGNTEAFF; cdr3_nt: TGTGCCTGGACGAGAGGGAACACTGAAGCTTTCTTT
j_call: TRBJ1-3; clone_size: few; v_call: TRBV7-9; d_call: TRBD1; cdr3_aa: CASSTSPPYRGGNTIYF; cdr3_nt: TGTGCCAGCAGCACATCCCCACCCTACAGGGGAGGAAACACCATATATTTT
j_call: TRBJ2-3; clone_size: few; v_call: TRBV7-9; d_call: TRBD2; cdr3_aa: CASIPRGGADTQYF; cdr3_nt: TGTGCCAGCATCCCGCGGGGGGGTGCAGATACGCAGTATTTT
j_call: TRBJ2-2; clone_size: .; v_call: TRBV7-9; d_call: TRBD1; cdr3_aa: CASSDPPGGNTGELFF; cdr3_nt: TGTGCCAGCAGCGATCCCCCAGGGGGGAACACCGGGGAGCTGTTTTTT
j_call: TRBJ1-2; clone_size: .; v_call: TRBV6-1; d_call: .; cdr3_aa: CASRRYREGSYGYTF; cdr3_nt: TGTGCCAGCAGAAGATACAGGGAAGGAAGCTATGGCTACACCTTC
j_call: TRBJ2-5; clone_size: .; v_call: TRBV5-1; d_call: .; cdr3_aa: CASSLEGQETQYF; cdr3_nt: TGCGCCAGCAGCTTGGAGGGGCAAGAGACCCAGTACTTC
j_call: TRBJ2-3; clone_size: .; v_call: TRBV29-1; d_call: TRBD2; cdr3_aa: CSVGLAGGTDTQYF; cdr3_nt: TGCAGCGTGGGACTAGCGGGAGGAACAGATACGCAGTATTTT
j_call: TRBJ2-1; clone_size: .; v_call: TRBV20-1; d_call: .; cdr3_aa: CSAFIPIDEQFF; cdr3_nt: TGCAGTGCTTTTATCCCCATCGATGAGCAGTTCTTC
j_call: TRBJ1-2; clone_size: few; v_call: TRBV7-2; d_call: .; cdr3_aa: CASRQSRDTYGYTF; cdr3_nt: TGTGCCAGCCGCCAATCCCGGGACACCTATGGCTACACCTTC
j_call: TRBJ2-3; clone_size: .; v_call: TRBV7-2; d_call: TRBD1; cdr3_aa: CASSPGQGSTDTQYF; cdr3_nt: TGTGCCAGCAGCCCAGGACAGGGGAGCACAGATACGCAGTATTTT
j_call: TRBJ2-3; clone_size: many; v_call: TRBV20-1; d_call: .; cdr3_aa: CSARGGLAVDTQYF; cdr3_nt: TGCAGTGCTAGGGGCGGATTGGCCGTCGATACGCAGTATTTT
j_call: TRBJ1-2; clone_size: few; v_call: TRBV21-1; d_call: .; cdr3_aa: CASKIPRGTGLANYGYTF; cdr3_nt: TGTGCCAGCAAAATACCCCGGGGGACAGGGCTCGCCAACTATGGCTACACCTTC
j_call: TRBJ1-4; clone_size: .; v_call: TRBV6-1; d_call: .; cdr3_aa: CASSEVAGHNEKLFF; cdr3_nt: TGTGCCAGCAGTGAAGTAGCAGGACATAATGAAAAACTGTTTTTT
j_call: TRBJ2-5; clone_size: few; v_call: TRBV6-1; d_call: .; cdr3_aa: CATDLGGETQYF; cdr3_nt: TGTGCCACAGACTTGGGGGGAGAGACCCAGTACTTC
j_call: TRBJ2-3; clone_size: few; v_call: TRBV11-1; d_call: .; cdr3_aa: CASSGGDTQYF; cdr3_nt: TGTGCCAGCAGCGGGGGGGATACGCAGTATTTT
j_call: TRBJ2-7; clone_size: medium-sized; v_call: TRBV20-1; d_call: .; cdr3_aa: CSPRRTSLYEQYF; cdr3_nt: TGCAGTCCCCGGCGGACGTCGCTCTACGAGCAGTACTTC
j_call: TRBJ1-6; clone_size: many; v_call: TRBV12-3/TRBV12-4; d_call: .; cdr3_aa: CASSADSYNSPLHF; cdr3_nt: TGTGCCAGCAGTGCGGATAGCTATAATTCACCCCTCCACTTT
j_call: TRBJ1-6; clone_size: .; v_call: TRBV27; d_call: .; cdr3_aa: CASSLEGFPSTPLHF; cdr3_nt: TGTGCCAGCAGTTTGGAAGGTTTCCCAAGTACACCCCTCCACTTT
j_call: TRBJ2-3; clone_size: few; v_call: TRBV5-1; d_call: .; cdr3_aa: CASRAGPTTDTQYF; cdr3_nt: TGCGCCAGCAGAGCGGGCCCTACCACAGATACGCAGTATTTT
j_call: TRBJ2-3; clone_size: few; v_call: TRBV5-6; d_call: .; cdr3_aa: CASSADSTQYF; cdr3_nt: TGTGCCAGCAGCGCGGACTCAACGCAGTATTTT
j_call: TRBJ2-7; clone_size: few; v_call: TRBV5-1; d_call: .; cdr3_aa: CASSLTGREQYF; cdr3_nt: TGCGCCAGCAGCTTGACAGGGCGCGAGCAGTACTTC
j_call: TRBJ2-1; clone_size: many; v_call: TRBV7-6; d_call: TRBD2; cdr3_aa: CASSSTRTSVSNEQFF; cdr3_nt: TGTGCCAGCAGCTCAACCAGGACTAGCGTTTCCAATGAGCAGTTCTTC
j_call: TRBJ2-7; clone_size: few; v_call: TRBV20-1; d_call: TRBD2; cdr3_aa: CSARDLTSRSYEQYF; cdr3_nt: TGCAGTGCTAGAGATCTGACTAGCAGGAGTTACGAGCAGTACTTC